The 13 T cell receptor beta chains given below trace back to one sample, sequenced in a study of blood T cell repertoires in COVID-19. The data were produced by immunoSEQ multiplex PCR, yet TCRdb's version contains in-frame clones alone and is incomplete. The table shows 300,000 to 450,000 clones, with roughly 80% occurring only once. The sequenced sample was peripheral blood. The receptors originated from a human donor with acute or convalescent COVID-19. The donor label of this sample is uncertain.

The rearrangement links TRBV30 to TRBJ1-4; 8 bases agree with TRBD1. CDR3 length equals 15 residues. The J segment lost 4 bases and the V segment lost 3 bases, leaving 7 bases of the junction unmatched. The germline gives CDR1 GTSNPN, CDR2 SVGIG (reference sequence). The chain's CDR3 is CAWSSRQGINEKLFF. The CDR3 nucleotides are TGTGCCTGGAGCTCCCGACAGGGGATTAATGAAAAACTGTTTTTT.

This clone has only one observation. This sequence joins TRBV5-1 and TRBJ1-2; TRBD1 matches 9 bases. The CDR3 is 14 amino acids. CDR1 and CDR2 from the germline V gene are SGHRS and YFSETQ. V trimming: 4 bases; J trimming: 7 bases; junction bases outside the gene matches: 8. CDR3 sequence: CASSPPGQGTGYTF. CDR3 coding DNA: TGCGCCAGCAGCCCACCGGGACAGGGCACTGGCTACACCTTC.

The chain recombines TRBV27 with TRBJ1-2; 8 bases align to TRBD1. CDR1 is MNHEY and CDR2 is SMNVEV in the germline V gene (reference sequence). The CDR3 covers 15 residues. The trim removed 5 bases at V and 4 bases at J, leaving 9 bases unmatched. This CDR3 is CASSDRGTGLYGYTF. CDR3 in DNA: TGTGCCAGCAGTGATCGCGGGACAGGACTCTATGGCTACACCTTC.

The DNA for the CDR3 is TGTGCCAGCAGTGAATCGGGGGATCAGCCCCAGCATTTT. The encoded protein is CASSESGDQPQHF. V and J are TRBV2 and TRBJ1-5, with a possible D match to TRBD1 (5 bases). V was trimmed by 2 bases and J by 5 bases, leaving 7 bases between them. Germline loops: CDR1 SNHLY, CDR2 FYNNEI. The CDR3 sequence is 13 residues long.

The CDR3 nucleotides are TGTGCCAGCAGCCGGGTACAGGGGTTGGGTGAAGCTTTCTTT. Translation gives CASSRVQGLGEAFF. The chain combines TRBV6-5 with TRBJ1-1; 7 bases agree with TRBD1. In germline, CDR1 is MNHEY, CDR2 SVGAGI. The CDR3 totals 14 residues. The junction had 11 bases not matched to a gene; V was cut back by 6 bases and J by 7 bases.

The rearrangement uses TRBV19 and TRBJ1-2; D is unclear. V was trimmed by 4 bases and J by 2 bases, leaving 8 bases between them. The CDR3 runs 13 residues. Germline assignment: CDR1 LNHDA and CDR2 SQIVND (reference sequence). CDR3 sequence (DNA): TGTGCCAGTAGTACAGCCAGGAACTATGGCTACACCTTC. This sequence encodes CASSTARNYGYTF.

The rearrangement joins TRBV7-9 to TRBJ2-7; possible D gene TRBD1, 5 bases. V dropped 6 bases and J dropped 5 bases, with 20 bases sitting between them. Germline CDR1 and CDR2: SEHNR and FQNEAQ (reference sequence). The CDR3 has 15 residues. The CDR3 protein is CASRHWGAHSDEQYF. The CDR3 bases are TGTGCCAGCAGACACTGGGGCGCCCACTCGGACGAGCAGTACTTC. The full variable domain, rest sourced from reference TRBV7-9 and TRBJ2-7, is DTGVSQNPRHKITKRGQNVTFRCDPISEHNRLYWYRQTLGQGPEFLTYFQNEAQLEKSRLLSDRFSAERPKGSFSTLEIQRTEQGDSAMYLCASRHWGAHSDEQYFGPGTRLTVT.

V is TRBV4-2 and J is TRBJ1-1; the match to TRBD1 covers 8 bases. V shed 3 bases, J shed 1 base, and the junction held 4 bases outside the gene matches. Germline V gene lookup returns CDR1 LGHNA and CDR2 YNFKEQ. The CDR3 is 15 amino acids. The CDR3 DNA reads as TGTGCCAGCAGCCAGCCGGGGACAGGGAACACTGAAGCTTTCTTT. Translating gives CASSQPGTGNTEAFF.

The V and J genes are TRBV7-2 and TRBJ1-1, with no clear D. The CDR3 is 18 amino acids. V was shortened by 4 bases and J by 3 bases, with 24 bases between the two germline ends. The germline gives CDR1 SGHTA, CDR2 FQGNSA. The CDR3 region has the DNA TGTGCCAGCAGCTCGTCCGGGCCCTCAAGCGGTTGGTACACTGAAGCTTTCTTT. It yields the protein CASSSSGPSSGWYTEAFF.

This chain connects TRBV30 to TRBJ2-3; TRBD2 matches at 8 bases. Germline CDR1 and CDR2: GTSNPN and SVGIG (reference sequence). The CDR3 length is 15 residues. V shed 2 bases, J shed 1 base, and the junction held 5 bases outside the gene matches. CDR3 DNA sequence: TGTGCCTGGAGTTCGGGAGGGGCCGGCACAGATACGCAGTATTTT. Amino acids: CAWSSGGAGTDTQYF.

CDR3 in amino acids: CASSQEFLKDSQHF. DNA of the CDR3: TGCGCCAGCAGCCAAGAATTTTTGAAGGACAGCCAGCATTTT. The chain recombines TRBV4-1 with TRBJ1-5, with D maybe TRBD1 (6 bases). Per germline, CDR1 MGHRA and CDR2 YSYEKL. This CDR3 spans 14 amino acids. Trimming took off 0 bases at V and 12 bases at J, with 15 bases between the two ends.

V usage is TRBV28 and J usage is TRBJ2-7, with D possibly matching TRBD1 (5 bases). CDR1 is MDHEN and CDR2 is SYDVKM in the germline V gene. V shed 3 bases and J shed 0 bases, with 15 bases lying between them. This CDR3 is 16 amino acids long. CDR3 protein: CASSFYRSILSYEQYF. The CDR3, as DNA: TGTGCCAGCAGTTTCTACAGGTCTATTCTCTCCTACGAGCAGTACTTC.

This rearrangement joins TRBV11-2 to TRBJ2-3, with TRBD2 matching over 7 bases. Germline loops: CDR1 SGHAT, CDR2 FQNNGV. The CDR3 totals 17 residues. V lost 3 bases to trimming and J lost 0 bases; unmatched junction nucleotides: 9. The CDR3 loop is CASSLGRGPISTDTQYF. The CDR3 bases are TGTGCCAGCAGCTTGGGGAGGGGCCCCATAAGCACAGATACGCAGTATTTT.